Listed below are T cell receptor beta chains from one sample, sequenced in a study of shared clonotypes between healthy human individuals. Measured with immunoSEQ multiplex PCR; TCRdb has only the in-frame clones, and not every one. The sample has about 2.1 million clones, just under 95% seen once. The sequenced sample was naive CD8+ T cells from PBMCs. All receptors derive from a man between 18 and 29 years old in good health. Some clones in this sample may be carry-over from other donors' samples. Both conserved end residues are part of each CDR3. A D gene is named only where the DNA matches it firmly.

d_call j_call v_call cdr3_aa cdr3_nt
NA TRBJ2-1 TRBV15 CATSRGDFYNEQFF TGTGCCACCAGCAGAGGGGACTTTTACAATGAGCAGTTCTTC
TRBD2 TRBJ2-3 TRBV11-2 CASSFPKVAGGPDTQYF TGTGCCAGCAGCTTCCCTAAGGTAGCGGGAGGTCCAGATACGCAGTATTTT
TRBD1 TRBJ1-1 TRBV4-1 CASSQVNRDRANTEAFF TGCGCCAGCAGCCAAGTTAACCGGGACAGGGCGAACACTGAAGCTTTCTTT
NA TRBJ2-7 TRBV19 CASSIGVEQYF TGTGCCAGTAGTATTGGAGTCGAGCAGTACTTC
NA TRBJ2-5 TRBV11-2 CASSTHGPRGITQETQYF TGTGCCAGCAGCACCCATGGCCCCCGGGGGATTACACAAGAGACCCAGTACTTC
NA TRBJ2-7 TRBV2 CASSEVAYEQYF TGTGCCAGCAGTGAGGTAGCTTACGAGCAGTACTTC
TRBD2 TRBJ2-3 TRBV2 CASSMGLAVITDTQYF TGTGCCAGCAGTATGGGACTAGCGGTAATCACAGATACGCAGTATTTT
NA TRBJ2-1 TRBV4-1 CASSQVELANNEQFF TGCGCCAGCAGCCAAGTGGAACTAGCCAACAATGAGCAGTTCTTC
TRBD1 TRBJ1-1 TRBV27 CASSSIGTGNTEAFF TGTGCCAGCAGTTCCATCGGGACAGGGAACACTGAAGCTTTCTTT
NA TRBJ1-1 TRBV5-4 CASSLDGRKLNTEAFF TGTGCCAGCAGCCTTGACGGACGTAAGTTGAACACTGAAGCTTTCTTT
NA TRBJ1-5 TRBV2 CASSEGVRSWPQHF TGTGCCAGCAGTGAAGGGGTCAGATCATGGCCCCAGCATTTT
TRBD1 TRBJ1-1 TRBV25-1 CASSDRTGVAFF TGTGCCAGCAGTGACAGGACAGGGGTAGCTTTCTTT
TRBD2 TRBJ2-3 TRBV2 CASSEPPGTSGSGADTQYF TGTGCCAGCAGTGAACCCCCTGGGACTAGCGGGAGTGGGGCAGATACGCAGTATTTT
NA TRBJ2-3 TRBV4-1 CASSRGASPNTQYF TGCGCCAGCAGCCGTGGCGCGAGTCCAAATACGCAGTATTTT
TRBD1 TRBJ1-2 TRBV7-6 CASSPRTGPGIPYGYTF TGTGCCAGCAGCCCCAGGACAGGGCCGGGGATACCGTATGGCTACACCTTC
NA TRBJ2-5 TRBV13 CASSTRLWGSEETQYF TGTGCCAGCAGCACCCGCCTGTGGGGGAGTGAAGAGACCCAGTACTTC
TRBD1 TRBJ2-7 TRBV27 CASSLTGIVYEQYF TGTGCCAGCAGTTTGACAGGGATCGTCTACGAGCAGTACTTC
NA TRBJ2-2 TRBV5-6 CASSLVGNGTGELFF TGTGCCAGCAGCTTGGTGGGGAATGGCACCGGGGAGCTGTTTTTT
TRBD1 TRBJ1-2 TRBV7-8 CASSLAAGTGDYGYTF TGTGCCAGCAGCTTAGCAGCCGGGACAGGCGACTATGGCTACACCTTC
NA TRBJ2-2 TRBV13 CASSNGAVNTGELFF TGTGCCAGCAGCAACGGGGCTGTGAACACCGGGGAGCTGTTTTTT